The following is a T cell receptor (beta chain) sequence with its context. The antigen is not known. A second PCR, run for roughly 6 to 11 cycles, used a sample-barcoded 5' primer plus a J-beta primer mix. Each CDR3 protein is one row after TCRdb ran MiXCR on the 5' RACE reads. The data show about 1.1 million distinct CDR3 sequences, roughly two fifths seen once. Each donor's blood draw was around 9.2 milliliters of peripheral blood. Trimming removed 6 bases at V and 4 bases at J, with 16 bases between. CDR1 and CDR2 (germline): DFQATT, SNEGSKA (reference sequence). The CDR3 totals 14 residues. This specimen comes from a study of blood T cells in healthy people across ages. Study-wide points: Samples with more naive T cells showed higher observed beta diversity.

The receptor was derived from a man younger than 30 in good health. The chain links TRBV20-1 to TRBJ1-5, with D perhaps TRBD1 (5 bases). Specimen: blood. The DNA of the CDR3 is TGCAGTGCCAACTTGGGGCCGATGAATCAGCCCCAGCATTTT. This sequence encodes CSANLGPMNQPQHF.